These 22 T cell receptor beta chains were sequenced from one sample in a study of blood T cell repertoires in COVID-19. The table came from immunoSEQ multiplex PCR; TCRdb's copy has only in-frame clones and leaves some out. The profile shows under 200,000 clones, approximately 87% of them singletons. Sequences were obtained from peripheral blood. The receptors originated from a woman in her seventies with acute or convalescent COVID-19.

The V call is TRBV5-1, the J call TRBJ2-1; 13 nucleotides match TRBD2. Germline V gives CDR1 SGHRS, CDR2 YFSETQ. The V segment lost 5 bases and the J segment 1 base; nucleotides outside the gene matches: 6. The CDR3 covers 17 residues. The CDR3 region is CASRGGLAGRSYNEQFF. The CDR3 region has the DNA TGCGCCAGCAGGGGGGGACTAGCGGGAAGATCCTACAATGAGCAGTTCTTC.

The chain recombines TRBV15 with TRBJ2-1; 8 bases map to TRBD2. CDR1 and CDR2 (germline): LNHNV, YYDKDF (reference sequence). The CDR3 is 16 residues long. J was trimmed by 7 bases and V by 5 bases; bases with no gene match: 13. This chain's CDR3 is CATSRGGLAGLNEQFF. Written as DNA, the CDR3 is TGTGCCACCAGCCGAGGGGGGCTAGCGGGTTTGAATGAGCAGTTCTTC. Full variable domain (outside the CDR3, taken from reference TRBV15 and TRBJ2-1): DAMVIQNPRYQVTQFGKPVTLSCSQTLNHNVMYWYQQKSSQAPKLLFHYYDKDFNNEADTPDNFQSRRPNTSFCFLDIRSPGLGDTAMYLCATSRGGLAGLNEQFFGPGTRLTVL.

The chain links TRBV19 to TRBJ1-6, with D possibly matching TRBD1 (5 bases). Trimming took off 3 bases at V and 6 bases at J, with 9 bases between the two ends. CDR3 length: 14 residues. The germline gives CDR1 LNHDA, CDR2 SQIVND (reference sequence). The CDR3 coding sequence is TGTGCCAGTAGTATTCAAGGGGTTAATTCACCCCTCCACTTT. This sequence encodes CASSIQGVNSPLHF.

A word on this clone: Other DNA sequences of this sample code for an identical CDR3. The chain combines TRBV11-2 with TRBJ2-7, with 13 bases aligning to TRBD2. Unmatched junction bases numbered 5, after V lost 3 bases and J lost 0 bases. The CDR3 is 17 amino acids. CDR1 is SGHAT, CDR2 FQNNGV, per germline. In nucleotides, the CDR3 is TGTGCCAGCAGCTTGACTAGCGGGGGGTCGAGCTCCTACGAGCAGTACTTC. Amino acid sequence: CASSLTSGGSSSYEQYF.

This chain links TRBV10-3 with TRBJ2-7; 14 bases fit TRBD2. CDR1 is ENHRY, CDR2 SYGVKD, per germline. This CDR3 has 16 amino acids. Germline trimming cut 10 bases from V and 1 base from J; bases unmatched to any gene: 9. In DNA form, the CDR3 reads TGTGCCAGCCGGACTAGCGGGGGGCTTTTATCCTACGAGCAGTACTTC. As protein: CASRTSGGLLSYEQYF.

CDR3 protein: CASSEGLRGTYEQYF. CDR3 sequence (DNA): TGTGCCAGCAGTGAGGGACTCCGAGGCACCTACGAGCAGTACTTC. The V gene is TRBV2, the J gene TRBJ2-7, with D possibly being TRBD2 (6 bases). This CDR3 is 15 amino acids long. V lost 3 bases to trimming and J lost 2 bases, with 14 bases between them. Per the germline V gene, CDR1 is SNHLY and CDR2 is FYNNEI.

This clone showed up just once. This sequence joins TRBV11-2 and TRBJ2-7; D unresolved. The CDR3 has 13 residues. V lost 7 bases and J 7 bases, leaving 17 bases between the germline ends. Germline CDR1 is SGHAT and CDR2 is FQNNGV. The CDR3 loop is CASTPNIRFEQYF. The CDR3 DNA reads TGTGCCAGCACTCCCAACATCCGTTTTGAGCAGTACTTC.

The J gene is TRBJ2-7, the V gene TRBV3-1 (or the pseudogene TRBV3-2); TRBD1 agrees at 10 bases. Trimming took 2 bases from V and 3 from J; bases not matched to a gene: 1. The CDR3 runs to 14 residues. Germline assignment: CDR1 LGHDT and CDR2 YNNKEL (reference sequence). The chain's CDR3 is CASSQWDRGYEQYF. Here the CDR3 DNA reads TGTGCCAGCAGCCAATGGGACAGGGGCTACGAGCAGTACTTC.

The chain links TRBV11-3 to TRBJ2-1; D is possibly TRBD2 (5 bases). The V end was cut by 2 bases, the J end by 3 bases, with 11 bases between. Germline CDR1 is SGHNT and CDR2 is YENEEA. This CDR3 is 15 amino acids long. The CDR3 here is CASSLSGPFYNEQFF. The CDR3 region has the DNA TGTGCCAGCAGCTTAAGCGGCCCCTTCTACAATGAGCAGTTCTTC.

CDR3 loop: CASSLYPLGLAGGSYEQYF. CDR3 sequence (DNA): TGTGCCAGCAGCTTATATCCGCTAGGTCTAGCGGGAGGATCCTACGAGCAGTACTTC. The chain combines TRBV7-9 with TRBJ2-7; TRBD2 aligns across 11 bases. The CDR3 runs to 19 residues. Per the germline V gene, CDR1 is SEHNR and CDR2 is FQNEAQ (reference sequence). Trimming at V came to 2 bases and at J to 1 base, leaving 13 bases not matched to a gene.

In the case of this clone: The sample contains more than one DNA sequence encoding this CDR3. This rearrangement joins TRBV24-1 to TRBJ2-5; 9 bases match TRBD1. J was trimmed by 5 bases and V by 4 bases; bases with no gene match: 4. The CDR3 runs to 14 residues. The V gene's germline CDR1 is KGHDR and CDR2 SFDVKD. The CDR3 sequence: CATSDPGQGETQYF. Written as DNA, the CDR3 is TGTGCCACCAGTGACCCCGGACAGGGGGAGACCCAGTACTTC.

V and J are TRBV7-9 and TRBJ1-3; D is unclear. The germline gives CDR1 SEHNR, CDR2 FQNEAQ (reference sequence). Trimming took 7 bases from V and 6 from J, leaving 10 bases between them. The CDR3 runs 12 residues. CDR3 sequence (DNA): TGTGCCAGCACCCCTAAAACAAACACCATATATTTT. Residues: CASTPKTNTIYF.

The rearrangement links TRBV9 to TRBJ2-7; 11 positions match TRBD2. Trimming cost V 3 bases and J 3 bases; bases outside gene matches: 2. The germline V gene has CDR1 SGDLS and CDR2 YYNGEE. The CDR3 is made up of 14 amino acids. The CDR3 nucleotides read TGTGCCAGCAGCGGAACTAGCGGGGGCTACGAGCAGTACTTC. This sequence encodes CASSGTSGGYEQYF.

This sequence joins TRBV19 and TRBJ1-2; D is possibly TRBD1 (6 bases). Germline V gives CDR1 LNHDA, CDR2 SQIVND (reference sequence). The germline V and J ends were trimmed by 5 bases and 4 bases, with 14 bases remaining between them. The CDR3 length is 14 residues. Here the CDR3 reads CASSEQGFIYGYTF. CDR3 nucleotide sequence: TGTGCCAGTAGTGAACAGGGTTTTATCTATGGCTACACCTTC.

The rearrangement joins TRBV5-1 to TRBJ2-1; D might be TRBD2 (6 bases). This CDR3 comprises 17 residues. Germline V gene lookup returns CDR1 SGHRS and CDR2 YFSETQ. V lost 1 base to trimming and J lost 0 bases, with 14 bases between them. The CDR3 bases are TGCGCCAGCAGCTTGTTTTTATCCGGGAGCTCCTACAATGAGCAGTTCTTC. Translating it yields CASSLFLSGSSYNEQFF.

The chain carries TRBV11-3 and TRBJ2-1, with TRBD1 identical over 8 bases. The germline V gene encodes CDR1 SGHNT and CDR2 YENEEA. V trimming: 5 bases; J trimming: 1 base; junction bases outside the gene matches: 4. The CDR3 extends over 15 amino acids. CDR3 coding DNA: TGTGCCAGCAGCCACCGACAGGGGTCCTACAATGAGCAGTTCTTC. Its protein product is CASSHRQGSYNEQFF.

CDR3 DNA sequence: TGCGCCAGCAGCTTGATGGGGGCAGGGGGAAACACCATATATTTT. Translation gives CASSLMGAGGNTIYF. The V gene is TRBV5-1, the J gene TRBJ1-3; D perhaps matches TRBD1 (6 bases). V was cut by 1 base and J by 4 bases, with 12 bases left in between. The germline V gene encodes CDR1 SGHRS and CDR2 YFSETQ. The CDR3 is 15 residues long.

The rearrangement uses TRBV11-3 and TRBJ1-1, with D hard to call. V was cut by 3 bases and J by 0 bases, with 5 bases left in between. CDR1 and CDR2 from the germline V gene are SGHNT and YENEEA. The CDR3 extends over 13 amino acids. The CDR3 nucleotides are TGTGCCAGCAGCTTTAATTTGAACACTGAAGCTTTCTTT. Translating gives CASSFNLNTEAFF.

This clone is a singleton in its sample. The V call is TRBV10-3, the J call TRBJ2-7; a weak D match, TRBD1 (6 bases). Germline-derived CDR1 and CDR2 are ENHRY and SYGVKD. CDR3 size: 15 residues. Trimming stripped 11 bases from V and 2 bases from J, with 22 bases between. Here the CDR3 reads CAARGAGDDTYEQYF. CDR3 DNA sequence: TGTGCCGCCCGGGGTGCAGGGGATGACACCTACGAGCAGTACTTC.

V is TRBV6-2 or TRBV6-3 and J is TRBJ1-1; 9 bases match TRBD1. Unmatched junction bases numbered 5, after V lost 0 bases and J lost 0 bases. Per the germline V gene, CDR1 is MNHEY and CDR2 is SVGEGT. The CDR3 is 17 residues long. In nucleotides, the CDR3 is TGTGCCAGCAGTTACTCTATGGGACAGGGCATGAACACTGAAGCTTTCTTT. It translates to CASSYSMGQGMNTEAFF.

The chain joins TRBV19 to TRBJ1-4, with unresolved D. Per germline, CDR1 LNHDA and CDR2 SQIVND (reference sequence). The ends were cut back, 1 base at V and 8 bases at J, with 5 bases in the middle. This CDR3 contains 12 residues. This CDR3 is CASSIVAEKLFF. CDR3 coding DNA: TGTGCCAGTAGTATAGTGGCCGAAAAACTGTTTTTT.

The J gene is TRBJ2-2, the V gene TRBV2; maybe TRBD2 (5 bases). The germline V gene encodes CDR1 SNHLY and CDR2 FYNNEI. The CDR3 sequence is 12 residues long. Trimming left V 6 bases short and J 7 bases short, with 9 bases between. CDR3 protein: CASRGEGGELFF. The CDR3 DNA reads as TGTGCCAGCAGAGGAGAGGGCGGGGAGCTGTTTTTT.